This entry is about one T cell receptor beta chain. CD45RO negativity and positive selection for CCR7 defined naive CD8 cells, a population that excluded terminally differentiated effector memory CD45RA+ cells. The donor cohort consisted entirely of Caucasian adults residing in Nashville, Tennessee. This sample was taken from a study of shared clonotypes between healthy human individuals. The CDR3 contains 15 residues. V lost 3 bases to trimming and J lost 5 bases; unmatched junction nucleotides: 9. The germline CDR1 and CDR2 sequences are LGHNA and YNFKEQ. Generated by immunoSEQ multiplex PCR, the TCRdb table keeps only in-frame clones and is missing some. The repertoire includes under 700,000 clones, around 96% of them detected once, and around 0.11% sits in the top ten.

Sequencing was performed on naive CD8+ T cells sorted from blood. The sequence came from a young woman in good health. This chain uses TRBV4-2 with TRBJ2-5; 7 bases line up with TRBD2. This CDR3 reads CASSHEEAGGETQYF. CDR3 coding DNA: TGTGCCAGCAGCCACGAAGAGGCCGGGGGGGAGACCCAGTACTTC.